This entry features one T cell receptor (beta chain) sequence. Its antigen remains unidentified. Only in-frame clones appear in the TCRdb table, and some are missing; sequencing was by immunoSEQ multiplex PCR. This table has 45,000 to 75,000 clones, about four fifths appearing once. This sample is part of a study of identifying expanded T cells in peripheral blood. Overall study results and limits: Over about two and four weeks, about 15 and 19 clones changed, versus more than 1 between replicates. Across healthy donors, higher total template counts meant significantly greater roughly 2-week count variance.

The CDR3 length is 16 residues. V lost 0 bases to trimming and J lost 2 bases, with 13 bases between them. CDR1 SGHNT and CDR2 YYREEE come from the germline V gene (reference sequence). No infections or other immune events were documented during collection. This receptor was identified in a person aged 18-69 years in good health. The sample was blood. The gene calls are TRBV5-4 and TRBJ2-3; D tentatively reads TRBD1 or TRBD2 (5 bases each). The CDR3 DNA reads as TGTGCCAGCAGCTTGGGATTGTCGGGGACCACAGATACGCAGTATTTT. It is translated as CASSLGLSGTTDTQYF.